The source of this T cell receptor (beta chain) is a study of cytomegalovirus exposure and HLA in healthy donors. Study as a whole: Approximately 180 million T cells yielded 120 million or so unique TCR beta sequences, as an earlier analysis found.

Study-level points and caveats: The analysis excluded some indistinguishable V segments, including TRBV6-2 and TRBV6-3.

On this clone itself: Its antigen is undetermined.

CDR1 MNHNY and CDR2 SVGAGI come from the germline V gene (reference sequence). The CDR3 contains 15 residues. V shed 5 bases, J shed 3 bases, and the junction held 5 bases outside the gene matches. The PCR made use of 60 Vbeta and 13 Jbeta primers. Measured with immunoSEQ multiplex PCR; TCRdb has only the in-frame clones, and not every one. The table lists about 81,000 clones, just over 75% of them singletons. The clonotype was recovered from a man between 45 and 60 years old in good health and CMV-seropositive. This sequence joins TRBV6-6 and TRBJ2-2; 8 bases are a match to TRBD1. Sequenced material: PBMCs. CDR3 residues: CASSTGQGDTGELFF. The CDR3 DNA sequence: TGTGCCAGCAGTACCGGACAGGGTGACACCGGGGAGCTGTTTTTT.